This is a list of T cell receptor beta chains from one sample in a study of cytomegalovirus exposure and HLA in healthy donors. Measured with immunoSEQ multiplex PCR; TCRdb has only the in-frame clones, and not every one. The sample holds 150,000 to 200,000 clones, 81% seen once. The sample taken for sequencing was PBMCs. These receptor sequences come from a man aged 18 to 30 in good health and CMV-seronegative. The CDR3 runs from the conserved cysteine through the conserved F or W. A D gene is named only where the DNA matches it firmly. Size values are once, few and many counts, or a class for expanded clones, and some rows have none.

D,size,J,V,CDR3,DNA
NA,NA,TRBJ2-7,TRBV20-1,CSGADSYEQYF,TGCAGTGGGGCAGATTCCTACGAGCAGTACTTC
TRBD2,NA,TRBJ2-1,TRBV6-1,CASNLRAGQQQFF,TGTGCCAGCAACCTAAGAGCGGGGCAACAGCAGTTCTTC
TRBD1,NA,TRBJ1-6,TRBV28,CASSLHFQGVQSPLHF,TGTGCCAGCAGTTTGCATTTCCAGGGGGTGCAATCACCCCTCCACTTT
TRBD2,NA,TRBJ2-7,TRBV28,CASRLAGGSSYEQYF,TGTGCCAGCAGACTAGCGGGAGGGTCTTCATACGAGCAGTACTTC
NA,NA,TRBJ2-7,TRBV10-3,CAASEEGSLYEQYF,TGTGCCGCATCGGAGGAAGGGTCCCTATACGAGCAGTACTTC
NA,few,TRBJ2-1,TRBV10-3,CAISDGQSSYNEQFF,TGTGCCATCAGTGACGGACAGAGCTCCTACAATGAGCAGTTCTTC
NA,NA,TRBJ1-6,TRBV6-6,CASSQGQHYNSPLHF,TGTGCCAGCAGCCAAGGACAGCACTATAATTCACCCCTCCACTTT
NA,few,TRBJ1-1,TRBV5-1,CASSLVARGTYTEAFF,TGCGCCAGCAGCTTGGTTGCTAGGGGTACTTACACTGAAGCTTTCTTT
TRBD1,NA,TRBJ1-1,TRBV15,CATSRGQGIDTEAFF,TGTGCCACCAGCAGAGGACAGGGAATCGACACTGAAGCTTTCTTT
TRBD2,NA,TRBJ2-7,TRBV4-3,CASSPTSGGLPYEQYF,TGCGCCAGCAGCCCGACTAGCGGGGGGCTTCCCTACGAGCAGTACTTC
TRBD1,few,TRBJ1-5,TRBV7-9,CASSQTDRGSNQPQHF,TGTGCCAGCAGCCAGACCGACAGGGGTAGCAATCAGCCCCAGCATTTT
TRBD2,once,TRBJ2-3,TRBV10-3,CAVGTSGSIDTQYF,TGTGCCGTTGGGACTAGCGGGAGTATTGATACGCAGTATTTT
TRBD1,NA,TRBJ2-2,TRBV6-5,CASSYYRGRNTGELFF,TGTGCCAGCAGTTACTACAGGGGCCGGAACACCGGGGAGCTGTTTTTT
TRBD2,NA,TRBJ2-7,TRBV29-1,CSAATSGGASEQYF,TGCAGCGCTGCTACTAGCGGGGGGGCCTCCGAGCAGTACTTC
NA,once,TRBJ1-5,TRBV19,CASSKQGYSNQPQHF,TGTGCCAGTAGTAAACAGGGATATAGCAATCAGCCCCAGCATTTT
NA,NA,TRBJ2-2,TRBV7-6,CASSFYRANTGELFF,TGTGCCAGCAGCTTTTACAGGGCGAACACCGGGGAGCTGTTTTTT
NA,NA,TRBJ1-1,TRBV5-5,CASSLEPPDTEAFF,TGTGCCAGCAGCTTGGAACCGCCGGACACTGAAGCTTTCTTT
NA,NA,TRBJ1-1,TRBV7-2,CASSLWADTEAFF,TGTGCCAGCAGCTTATGGGCAGACACTGAAGCTTTCTTT
TRBD1,NA,TRBJ2-5,TRBV27,CASSFAGTEGETQYF,TGTGCCAGCAGTTTTGCCGGGACAGAGGGGGAGACCCAGTACTTC
NA,NA,TRBJ2-1,TRBV4-1,CASSQDLANSHNEQFF,TGCGCCAGCAGCCAAGATCTCGCCAATAGTCACAATGAGCAGTTCTTC
NA,NA,TRBJ2-3,TRBV5-4,CASSLARSSTDTQYF,TGTGCCAGCAGCTTGGCGCGATCTAGCACAGATACGCAGTATTTT
NA,once,TRBJ2-7,TRBV5-4,CASSSQGYLYEQYF,TGTGCCAGCAGCTCCCAGGGCTACCTATACGAGCAGTACTTC
TRBD1,NA,TRBJ2-7,TRBV4-1,CASSQGGTGGIGQYF,TGCGCCAGCAGCCAAGGCGGGACAGGGGGGATCGGGCAGTACTTC
TRBD2,NA,TRBJ2-5,TRBV2,CASKSLAGVETQYF,TGTGCCAGCAAGAGTCTAGCGGGGGTTGAGACCCAGTACTTC
NA,NA,TRBJ1-1,TRBV5-4,CASSLDSKPSGAFF,TGTGCCAGCAGCTTGGACTCCAAGCCTTCCGGGGCTTTCTTT
NA,NA,TRBJ2-2,TRBV14,CASSQDTGTGELFF,TGTGCCAGCAGCCAAGATACCGGGACAGGGGAGCTGTTTTTT
TRBD1,NA,TRBJ2-7,TRBV30,CAWRSRRTGGYEQYF,TGTGCCTGGAGAAGTCGTAGGACAGGGGGCTACGAGCAGTACTTC
NA,NA,TRBJ1-4,TRBV7-8,CASSLPSGGLSEKLFF,TGTGCCAGCAGCTTACCCTCTGGAGGGCTGAGTGAAAAACTGTTTTTT
NA,NA,TRBJ1-6,TRBV6-1,CASISGATYNSPLHF,TGTGCCAGCATCTCTGGGGCTACCTATAATTCACCCCTCCACTTT
TRBD1,NA,TRBJ1-3,TRBV6-6,CASLTGDGNTIYF,TGTGCCAGCCTGACAGGGGACGGAAACACCATATATTTT
TRBD1,NA,TRBJ2-7,TRBV5-4,CASSRDRGYEQYF,TGTGCCAGCAGCCGGGACAGGGGCTACGAGCAGTACTTC
TRBD2,NA,TRBJ2-1,TRBV7-2,CASSLDRASGIDEQFF,TGTGCCAGCAGCTTAGACCGGGCTAGCGGGATAGATGAGCAGTTCTTC